This TCR beta chain was observed in a study of blood T cell repertoires in COVID-19. Looking at the study overall: Specimens from acute and convalescent COVID-19 originated in the United States, Italy and Spain.

The data were produced by immunoSEQ multiplex PCR, yet TCRdb's version contains in-frame clones alone and is incomplete. The sample shows 250,000 to 300,000 clones, around nine tenths of them seen only once. Recruitment covered about two dozen US areas and drew participants whose ages spanned roughly 18 to 89 years. Cohorts were based on clinical histories the participants reported. Shortly before study entry, within 2 weeks, exposed participants had met a COVID-19 case. Germline V CDR1 and CDR2: GTSNPN, SVGIG (reference sequence). V was cut by 4 bases and J by 0 bases, with 22 bases left in between. This CDR3 spans 19 amino acids.

This chain connects TRBV30 to TRBJ2-6; a weak D match, TRBD1 (8 bases). Sequenced input: PBMCs or T cells enriched from blood (not recorded which). This sequence originates from a woman between 50 and 59 years old who had been exposed to COVID-19. CDR3: CAWNPQGGSRGSGANVLTF. The CDR3 DNA reads as TGTGCCTGGAACCCACAGGGGGGGAGCCGGGGCTCTGGGGCCAACGTCCTGACTTTC.